Shown below are 8 T cell receptor beta chains from a single sample sequenced in a study of T-cell reconstitution after alpha-beta-depleted transplantation in children. Unique molecular identifiers were incorporated during preparation of the TCRbeta library. TCRdb processed the PCR reads anew with MiXCR; each CDR3 protein has one entry. The table includes some 240,000 distinct CDR3 sequences, 7.5% to 10% detected once. Sequencing used PBMCs from the stem cell graft donor, obtained from the stem cell graft. The origin of the receptors is a human donor who donated a stem cell graft to a child with SCID.

At least ten counts were recorded for this clonotype. This rearrangement joins TRBV7-9 to TRBJ2-7, with TRBD1 matching over 7 bases. Germline V CDR1 and CDR2: SEHNR, FQNEAQ (reference sequence). The CDR3 covers 15 residues. J gave up 4 bases and V 4 bases, and 10 bases lay outside the gene matches. The DNA of the CDR3 is TGTGCCAGCAGCTCCCCCTTGGGACAGCTTTACGAGCAGTACTTC. Its protein is CASSSPLGQLYEQYF.

Ten or more counts support this clonotype. DNA for the CDR3: TGCAGTGCCCCTCTATTCGGAGATACGCAGTATTTT. It encodes CSAPLFGDTQYF. The rearrangement joins TRBV20-1 to TRBJ2-3; D remains ambiguous. Germline-derived CDR1 and CDR2 are DFQATT and SNEGSKA (reference sequence). Trimming took 6 bases from V and 5 from J, leaving 12 bases between them. The CDR3 sequence is 12 residues long.

The chain recombines TRBV23-1 with TRBJ2-5; 8 nucleotides agree with TRBD1. TRBV23-1 belongs to the ORF category, with a function that is uncertain. This CDR3 has 15 amino acids. Germline trimming cut 7 bases from V and 3 bases from J; bases unmatched to any gene: 10. In DNA form, the CDR3 reads TGCGCCAGCAAGTTAAAAACAGGGGGGAAAGAGACCCAGTACTTC. Translated: CASKLKTGGKETQYF.

This clonotype was seen many times. CDR3 bases: TGCAGCGCACGGGGACATACCTTCACCGCGGACTACGAGCAGTACTTC. It encodes CSARGHTFTADYEQYF. The chain couples TRBV20-1 to TRBJ2-7; D may be TRBD1 (6 bases). Germline lookup yields CDR1 DFQATT and CDR2 SNEGSKA (reference sequence). CDR3 size: 16 residues.

This clonotype was counted many times. The rearrangement uses TRBV18 and TRBJ2-1; 9 bases are shared with TRBD2. The CDR3 extends over 16 amino acids. Germline assignment: CDR1 KGHSH and CDR2 LQKENI. Germline trimming cut 0 bases from V and 4 bases from J; bases unmatched to any gene: 4. CDR3 DNA: TGTGCCAGCTCACCACCGCAGCGGGGGGCGTACAATGAGCAGTTCTTC. Its translation is CASSPPQRGAYNEQFF.

This clonotype was detected many times. The chain links TRBV7-9 to TRBJ2-7; D gene uncertain. The germline V gene encodes CDR1 SEHNR and CDR2 FQNEAQ (reference sequence). The CDR3 is 16 residues long. Trimming pared 5 bases from V and 0 bases from J, leaving 17 bases between. The DNA of the CDR3 is TGTGCCAGCAGCGATTTGGCTTTTCCTAGCTCCTACGAGCAGTACTTC. Protein: CASSDLAFPSSYEQYF. The complete variable domain, with remaining parts taken from reference TRBV7-9 and TRBJ2-7, reads DTGVSQNPRHKITKRGQNVTFRCDPISEHNRLYWYRQTLGQGPEFLTYFQNEAQLEKSRLLSDRFSAERPKGSFSTLEIQRTEQGDSAMYLCASSDLAFPSSYEQYFGPGTRLTVT.

This clonotype was detected ten times or more. The chain combines TRBV5-6 with TRBJ1-4; TRBD1 matches at 10 bases. The CDR3 runs 16 residues. J was trimmed by 5 bases and V by 4 bases; bases with no gene match: 8. Germline values: CDR1 SGHDT, CDR2 YYEEEE. CDR3 sequence reads: CASSPRTGGGNEKLFF. The CDR3 DNA follows: TGTGCCAGCAGCCCGAGGACAGGGGGAGGAAATGAAAAACTGTTTTTT.

This clonotype was seen ten or more times. The V call is TRBV5-1, the J call TRBJ2-3, with TRBD2 identical over 7 bases. After removal of 7 bases from V and 0 bases from J, the junction contained 5 bases not matched to a gene. CDR1 is SGHRS, CDR2 YFSETQ, per germline. There are 14 residues in the CDR3. CDR3 in DNA: TGCGCCAGCCTCCGCGGGGGAAGCACAGATACGCAGTATTTT. This encodes CASLRGGSTDTQYF.